This T cell receptor (beta chain) was observed in a study of shared clonotypes between healthy human individuals. Across the whole study: Each donor contributed plates that comprised three CD4 naive, three CD4 memory, two CD8 naive and one CD8 memory.

Points from the study as a whole: Naive CD4 clonotype sharing across several donors was approximately 5%.

TCRdb's table, derived via immunoSEQ multiplex PCR, lists solely in-frame clones and lacks some. Here the sample spans around 320,000 clones, over 75% being singletons. The J segment lost 0 bases and the V segment lost 2 bases, leaving 1 base of the junction unmatched. The CDR3 runs to 15 residues. Germline CDR1 reads SGHDT; CDR2 reads YYEEEE. This clone was observed a handful of times. Its antigen is still unknown. The sequenced sample consisted of memory CD8+ T cells sorted from blood. Subset: CD45RO+ cells pooled with CCR7-negative TemRA cells. The gene calls are TRBV5-6 and TRBJ2-1; 8 bases align to TRBD2. This TCR came from a man aged 18 to 29 in good health. This chain's CDR3 is CASSFGTSSYNEQFF. CDR3 DNA sequence: TGTGCCAGCAGCTTCGGGACTAGCTCCTACAATGAGCAGTTCTTC.